The TCR beta chain under discussion was sequenced for a study of blood T cell repertoires in COVID-19. Study-wide background: The analysed material was cDNA or gDNA that came from T cells, B-cell-depleted T cells, or PBMCs.

This CDR3 region has 15 residues. Germline V CDR1 and CDR2: MNHEY, SMNVEV (reference sequence). Trimming took 4 bases from V and 1 from J; bases not matched to a gene: 2. The assay was immunoSEQ multiplex PCR, and TCRdb's table has in-frame clones only and misses some. The table lists 200,000 to 250,000 clones, roughly 84% of them singletons. The specimen was peripheral blood. The TCR originated in a human donor in a cohort sampled during active COVID-19. The V gene is TRBV27, the J gene TRBJ2-3; 10 bases map to TRBD2. CDR3 loop: CASSWGTSGTDTQYF. In nucleotides, the CDR3 is TGTGCCAGCAGTTGGGGGACTAGCGGCACAGATACGCAGTATTTT.